This T cell receptor beta chain was observed in a study of T cell changes during pregnancy in multiple sclerosis. Sequencing used immunoSEQ multiplex PCR; TCRdb keeps in-frame clones, though not all of them. This table holds some 44,000 clones, about 85% found once. The input for sequencing was CD4+ T cells from peripheral blood mononuclear cells, taken after pregnancy. The sequence came from a female donor with multiple sclerosis, enrolled in a pregnancy study.

The CDR3 coding sequence is TGTGCCAGTACTCCCCCGGCAGGGGGTTTGAAGGGCTACACCTTC. Translation gives CASTPPAGGLKGYTF. This chain joins TRBV19 and TRBJ1-2; 7 nucleotides line up with TRBD1. The CDR3 consists of 15 residues. Trimming at V came to 7 bases and at J to 8 bases, leaving 16 bases not matched to a gene. Germline values: CDR1 LNHDA, CDR2 SQIVND (reference sequence).